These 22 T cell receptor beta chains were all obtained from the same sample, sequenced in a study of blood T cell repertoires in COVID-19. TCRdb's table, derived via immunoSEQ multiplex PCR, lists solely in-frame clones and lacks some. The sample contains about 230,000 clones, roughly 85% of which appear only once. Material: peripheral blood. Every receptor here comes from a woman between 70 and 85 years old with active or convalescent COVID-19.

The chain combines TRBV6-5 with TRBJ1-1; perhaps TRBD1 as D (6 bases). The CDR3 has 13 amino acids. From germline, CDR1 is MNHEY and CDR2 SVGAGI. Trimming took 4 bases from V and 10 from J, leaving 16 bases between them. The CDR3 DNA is TGTGCCAGCAGTTTGCCAGGGACACCTGCAGCTTTCTTT. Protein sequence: CASSLPGTPAAFF.

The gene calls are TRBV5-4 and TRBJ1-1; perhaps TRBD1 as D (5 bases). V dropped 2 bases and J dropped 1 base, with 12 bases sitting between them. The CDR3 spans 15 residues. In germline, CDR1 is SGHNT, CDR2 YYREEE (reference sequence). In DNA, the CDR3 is TGTGCCAGCAGCTTCTCTCTGACAGAGAACACTGAAGCTTTCTTT. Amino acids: CASSFSLTENTEAFF.

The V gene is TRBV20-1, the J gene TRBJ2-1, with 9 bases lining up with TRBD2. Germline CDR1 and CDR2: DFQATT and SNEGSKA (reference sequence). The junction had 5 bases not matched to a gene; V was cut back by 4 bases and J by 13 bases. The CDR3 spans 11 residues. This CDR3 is CSAKGTSSQFF. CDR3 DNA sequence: TGCAGTGCTAAAGGGACTAGCAGTCAGTTCTTC.

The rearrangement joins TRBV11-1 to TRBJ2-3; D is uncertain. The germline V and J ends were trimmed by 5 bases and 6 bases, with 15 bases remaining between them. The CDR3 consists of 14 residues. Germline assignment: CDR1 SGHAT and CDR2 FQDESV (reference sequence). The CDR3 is CASSGTYGLDTQYF. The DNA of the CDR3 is TGTGCCAGCAGCGGCACTTACGGGTTGGATACGCAGTATTTT.

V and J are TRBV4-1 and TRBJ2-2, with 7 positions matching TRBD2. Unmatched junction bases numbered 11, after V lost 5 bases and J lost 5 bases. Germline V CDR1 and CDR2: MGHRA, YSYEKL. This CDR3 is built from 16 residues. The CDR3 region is CASSMRESIGTGELFF. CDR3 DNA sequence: TGCGCCAGCAGCATGCGGGAGTCGATCGGGACCGGGGAGCTGTTTTTT.

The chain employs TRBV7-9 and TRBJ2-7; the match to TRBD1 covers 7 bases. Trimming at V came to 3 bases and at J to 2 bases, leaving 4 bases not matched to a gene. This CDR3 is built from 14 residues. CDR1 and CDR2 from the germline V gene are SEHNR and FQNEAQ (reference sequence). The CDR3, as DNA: TGTGCCAGCAGCTTCCGGGACAGCACCTACGAGCAGTACTTC. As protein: CASSFRDSTYEQYF.

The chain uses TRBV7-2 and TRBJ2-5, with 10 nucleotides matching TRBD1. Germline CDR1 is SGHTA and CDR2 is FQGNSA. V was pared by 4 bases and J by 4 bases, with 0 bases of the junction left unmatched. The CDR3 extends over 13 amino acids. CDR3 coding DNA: TGTGCCAGCAGCTGGGACAGGGGAGAGACCCAGTACTTC. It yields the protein CASSWDRGETQYF. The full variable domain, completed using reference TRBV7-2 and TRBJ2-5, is GAGVSQSPSNKVTEKGKDVELRCDPISGHTALYWYRQSLGQGLEFLIYFQGNSAPDKSGLPSDRFSAERTGGSVSTLTIQRTQQEDSAVYLCASSWDRGETQYFGPGTRLLVL.

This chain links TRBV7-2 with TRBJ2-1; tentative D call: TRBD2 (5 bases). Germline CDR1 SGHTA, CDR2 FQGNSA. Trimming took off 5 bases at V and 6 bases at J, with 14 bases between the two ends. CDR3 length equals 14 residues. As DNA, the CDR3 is TGTGCCAGCAGCCCCTCCCGAGCGGCCAATGAGCAGTTCTTC. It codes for CASSPSRAANEQFF.

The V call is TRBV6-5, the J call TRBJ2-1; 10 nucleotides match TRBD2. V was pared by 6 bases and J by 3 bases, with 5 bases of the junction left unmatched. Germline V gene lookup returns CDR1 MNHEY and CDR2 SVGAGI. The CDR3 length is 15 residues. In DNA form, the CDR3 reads TGTGCCAGCAGCCCAGCGGGAGGGGGCTACAATGAGCAGTTCTTC. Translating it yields CASSPAGGGYNEQFF.

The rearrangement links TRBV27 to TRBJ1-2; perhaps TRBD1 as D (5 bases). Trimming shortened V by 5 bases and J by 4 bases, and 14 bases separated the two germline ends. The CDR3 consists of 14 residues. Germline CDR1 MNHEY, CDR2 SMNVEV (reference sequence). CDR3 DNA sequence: TGTGCCAGCAGTGCTCAGGGACTAAGCTATGGCTACACCTTC. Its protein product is CASSAQGLSYGYTF.

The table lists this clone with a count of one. CDR3 in amino acids: CASSLDFSGKEKLFF. As DNA, the CDR3 is TGTGCCAGCAGCTTAGACTTCTCAGGGAAAGAAAAACTGTTTTTT. The rearrangement uses TRBV7-9 and TRBJ1-4, with D possibly matching TRBD1 (5 bases). The CDR3 totals 15 residues. CDR1 and CDR2 from the germline V gene are SEHNR and FQNEAQ (reference sequence). V lost 1 base and J 8 bases, leaving 14 bases between the germline ends.

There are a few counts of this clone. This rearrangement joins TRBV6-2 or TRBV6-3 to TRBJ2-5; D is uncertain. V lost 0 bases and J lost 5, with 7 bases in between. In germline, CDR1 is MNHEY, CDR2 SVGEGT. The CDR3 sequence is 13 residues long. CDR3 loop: CASSYSTRETQYF. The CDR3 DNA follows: TGTGCCAGCAGTTACTCGACGCGGGAGACCCAGTACTTC.

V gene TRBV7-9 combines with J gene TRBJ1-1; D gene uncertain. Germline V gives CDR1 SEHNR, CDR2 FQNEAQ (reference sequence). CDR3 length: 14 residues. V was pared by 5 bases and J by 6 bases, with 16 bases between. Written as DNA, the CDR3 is TGTGCCAGCAGCCCTCCGGTCCGAACGGCTGAAGCTTTCTTT. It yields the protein CASSPPVRTAEAFF.

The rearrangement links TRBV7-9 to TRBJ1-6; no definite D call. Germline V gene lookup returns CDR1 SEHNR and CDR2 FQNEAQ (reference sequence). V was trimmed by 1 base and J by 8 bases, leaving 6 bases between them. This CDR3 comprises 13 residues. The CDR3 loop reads CASSLDIYSPLHF. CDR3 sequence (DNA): TGTGCCAGCAGCTTAGACATTTATTCACCCCTCCACTTT.

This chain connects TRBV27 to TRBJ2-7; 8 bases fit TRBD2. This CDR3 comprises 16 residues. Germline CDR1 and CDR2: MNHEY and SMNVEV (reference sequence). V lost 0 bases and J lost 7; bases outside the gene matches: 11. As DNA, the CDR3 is TGTGCCAGCAGTTTATCGAGGGCGGGAGGCCCGTCGGAGCAGTACTTC. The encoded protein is CASSLSRAGGPSEQYF.

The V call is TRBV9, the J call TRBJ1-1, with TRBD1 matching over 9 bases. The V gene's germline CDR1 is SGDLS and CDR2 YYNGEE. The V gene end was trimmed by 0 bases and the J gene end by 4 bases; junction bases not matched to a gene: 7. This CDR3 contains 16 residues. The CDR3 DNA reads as TGTGCCAGCAGCGTAGGAACAGGGGGCTCGGTCACTGAAGCTTTCTTT. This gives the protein CASSVGTGGSVTEAFF. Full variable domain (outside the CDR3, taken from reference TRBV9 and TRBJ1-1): DSGVTQTPKHLITATGQRVTLRCSPRSGDLSVYWYQQSLDQGLQFLIQYYNGEERAKGNILERFSAQQFPDLHSELNLSSLELGDSALYFCASSVGTGGSVTEAFFGQGTRLTVV.

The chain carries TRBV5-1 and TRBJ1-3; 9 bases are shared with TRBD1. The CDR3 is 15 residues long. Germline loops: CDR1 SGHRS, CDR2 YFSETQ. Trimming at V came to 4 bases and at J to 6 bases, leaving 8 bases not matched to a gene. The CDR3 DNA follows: TGCGCCAGCAGCACGGGACAGGGCCAAACAAACACCATATATTTT. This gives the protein CASSTGQGQTNTIYF.

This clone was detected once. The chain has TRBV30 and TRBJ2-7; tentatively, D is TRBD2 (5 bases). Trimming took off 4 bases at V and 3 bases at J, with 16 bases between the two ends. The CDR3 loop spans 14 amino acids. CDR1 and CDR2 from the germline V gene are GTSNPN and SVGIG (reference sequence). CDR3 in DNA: TGTGCCTGGACCAGGACGTCGAGGGTCTACGAGCAGTACTTC. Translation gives CAWTRTSRVYEQYF.

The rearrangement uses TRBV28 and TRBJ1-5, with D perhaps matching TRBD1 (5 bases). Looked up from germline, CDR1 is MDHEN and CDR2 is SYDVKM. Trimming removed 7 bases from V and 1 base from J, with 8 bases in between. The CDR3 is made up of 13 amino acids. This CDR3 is CASNYRSNQPQHF. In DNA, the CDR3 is TGTGCCAGCAACTACAGGAGCAATCAGCCCCAGCATTTT. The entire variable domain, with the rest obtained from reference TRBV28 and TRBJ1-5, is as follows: DVKVTQSSRYLVKRTGEKVFLECVQDMDHENMFWYRQDPGLGLRLIYFSYDVKMKEKGDIPEGYSVSREKKERFSLILESASTNQTSMYLCASNYRSNQPQHFGDGTRLSIL.

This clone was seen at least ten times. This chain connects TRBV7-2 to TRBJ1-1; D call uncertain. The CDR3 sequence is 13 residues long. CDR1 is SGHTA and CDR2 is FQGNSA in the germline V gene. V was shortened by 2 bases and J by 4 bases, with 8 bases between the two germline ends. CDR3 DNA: TGTGCCAGCAGCTTAAGTGCGGGCACTGAAGCTTTCTTT. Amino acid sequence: CASSLSAGTEAFF.

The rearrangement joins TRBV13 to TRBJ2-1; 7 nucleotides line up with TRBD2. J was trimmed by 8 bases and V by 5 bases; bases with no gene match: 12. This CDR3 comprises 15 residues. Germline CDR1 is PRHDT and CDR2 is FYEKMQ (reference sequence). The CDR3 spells CASSPHGGRGDEQFF. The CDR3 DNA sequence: TGTGCCAGCAGCCCCCATGGCGGGAGAGGGGATGAGCAGTTCTTC.

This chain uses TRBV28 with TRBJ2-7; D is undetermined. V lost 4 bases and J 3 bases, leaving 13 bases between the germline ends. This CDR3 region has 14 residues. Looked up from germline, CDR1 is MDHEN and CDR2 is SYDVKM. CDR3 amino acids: CASSSPLDSYEQYF. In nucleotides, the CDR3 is TGTGCCAGCAGTTCCCCCCTAGATAGCTACGAGCAGTACTTC.